This T cell receptor beta chain was sequenced for a study of a mutant IDH1 vaccine in newly diagnosed glioma. As concerns this clone: Antigen specificity is unknown.

Assay used: immunoSEQ multiplex PCR; TCRdb lists only in-frame clones, some missing. Of 50,000 to 70,000 clones in the sample, 86% were seen once. Time point: week 35, safety follow-up. What each vaccine dose contained was 300 ug of mutant IDH1 20-mer peptide, accompanied by topical imiquimod. Trimming cost V 7 bases and J 5 bases, with 18 bases left between them. This CDR3 is 15 amino acids long. The germline CDR1 and CDR2 sequences are SNHLY and FYNNEI. The rearrangement joins TRBV2 to TRBJ1-5, with D perhaps TRBD1 (5 bases). The TCR sequence derives from a man between 40 and 49 years old with glioma. The input for sequencing was PBMCs, taken from a glioma patient whose treatment included an IDH1 peptide vaccine. The CDR3 DNA follows: TGTGCCAGCACCAAGACAGCGTTGGGGGATCAGCCCCAGCATTTT. As protein: CASTKTALGDQPQHF.